This T cell receptor beta chain was sequenced during a study of lymphopenia after photon versus proton radiotherapy. Using immunoSEQ multiplex PCR, the repertoire was profiled, and TCRdb retains in-frame clones only, with some absent. The sample holds tens of thousands of clones, 83% seen once. As to this clone: Antigen unknown.

Overall study results and limits: Proton therapy kept repertoires fairly stable, unlike photons, which gained effector/memory cells. Better survival with proton therapy was suggested as possible, not demonstrated. Oligoclonal CD8+ Temra expansion after nadir drove photon patients' diversity drop.

The CDR3 totals 16 residues. The germline CDR1 and CDR2 sequences are SGHNT and YYREEE (reference sequence). Trimming removed 0 bases from V and 0 bases from J, with 12 bases in between. The V and J genes are TRBV5-4 and TRBJ1-2; D unclear. The TCR sequence derives from a woman aged 45-65 years with pancreatic cancer. The sample consisted of peripheral blood, taken from a patient treated with photon-based radiotherapy. Written as DNA, the CDR3 is TGTGCCAGCAGCTTGGCCACGGAGAACTCTAACTATGGCTACACCTTC. Amino acid sequence: CASSLATENSNYGYTF.